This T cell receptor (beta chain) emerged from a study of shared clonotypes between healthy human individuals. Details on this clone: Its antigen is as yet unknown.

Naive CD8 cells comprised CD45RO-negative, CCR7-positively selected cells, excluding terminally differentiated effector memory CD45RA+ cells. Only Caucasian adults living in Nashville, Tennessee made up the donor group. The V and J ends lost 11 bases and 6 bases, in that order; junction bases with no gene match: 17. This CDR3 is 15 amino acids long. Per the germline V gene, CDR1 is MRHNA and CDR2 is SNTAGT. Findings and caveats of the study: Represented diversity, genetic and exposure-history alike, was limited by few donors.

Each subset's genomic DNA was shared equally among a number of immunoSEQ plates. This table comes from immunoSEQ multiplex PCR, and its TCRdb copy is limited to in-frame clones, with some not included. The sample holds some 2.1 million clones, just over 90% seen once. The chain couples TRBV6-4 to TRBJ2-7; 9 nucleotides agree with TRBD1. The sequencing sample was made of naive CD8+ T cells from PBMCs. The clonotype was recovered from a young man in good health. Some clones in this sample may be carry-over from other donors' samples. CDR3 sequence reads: CAAEKCRDRECEQYF. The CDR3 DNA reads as TGTGCCGCAGAAAAGTGTAGGGACAGGGAGTGCGAGCAGTACTTC.